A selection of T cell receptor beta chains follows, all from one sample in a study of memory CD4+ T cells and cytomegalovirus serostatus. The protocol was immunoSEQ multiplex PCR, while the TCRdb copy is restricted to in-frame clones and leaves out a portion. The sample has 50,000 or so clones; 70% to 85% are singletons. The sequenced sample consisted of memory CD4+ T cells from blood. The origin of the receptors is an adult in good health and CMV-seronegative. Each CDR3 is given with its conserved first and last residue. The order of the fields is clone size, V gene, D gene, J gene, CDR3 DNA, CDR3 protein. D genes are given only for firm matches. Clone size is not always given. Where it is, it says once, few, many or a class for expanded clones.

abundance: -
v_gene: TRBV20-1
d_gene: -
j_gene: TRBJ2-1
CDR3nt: TGCAGTGCTAGACAGAACAATGAGCAGTTCTTC
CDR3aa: CSARQNNEQFF

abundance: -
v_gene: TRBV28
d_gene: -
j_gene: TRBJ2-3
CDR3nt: TGTGCCAGCAGTTCGCCCGGGACTCACACAGATACGCAGTATTTT
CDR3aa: CASSSPGTHTDTQYF

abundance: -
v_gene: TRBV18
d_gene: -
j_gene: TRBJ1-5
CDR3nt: TGTGCCAGCTCTCTAGAAATGGATCAGCCCCAGCATTTT
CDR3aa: CASSLEMDQPQHF

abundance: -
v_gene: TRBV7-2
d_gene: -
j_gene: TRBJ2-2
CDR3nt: TGTGCCAGCAGCCGGGTGGGGGTACCGAACACCGGGGAGCTGTTTTTT
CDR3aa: CASSRVGVPNTGELFF

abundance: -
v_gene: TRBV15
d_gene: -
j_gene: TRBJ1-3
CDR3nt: TGTGCCACCAGCAGAGATCTGGGTTCTGGAAACACCATATATTTT
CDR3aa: CATSRDLGSGNTIYF

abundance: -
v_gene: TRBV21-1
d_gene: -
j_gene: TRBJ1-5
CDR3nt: TGTGCCAGCGTTATTTCGGGGGTTCGCAATCAGCCCCAGCATTTT
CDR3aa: CASVISGVRNQPQHF

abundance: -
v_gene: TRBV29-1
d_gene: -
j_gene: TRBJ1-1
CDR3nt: TGCAGCGTTGATTTGAGGGTGGGAACTGAAGCTTTCTTT
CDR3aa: CSVDLRVGTEAFF

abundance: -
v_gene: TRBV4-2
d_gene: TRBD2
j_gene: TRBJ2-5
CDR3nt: TGTGCCAGCAGCCTCAGACTAGCGGGGGGGCTCTTTCCAGAGACCCAGTACTTC
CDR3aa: CASSLRLAGGLFPETQYF

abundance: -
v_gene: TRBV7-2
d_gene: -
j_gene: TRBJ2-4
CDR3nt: TGTGCCAGCAGCCAGAAAAACATTCAGTACTTC
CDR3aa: CASSQKNIQYF

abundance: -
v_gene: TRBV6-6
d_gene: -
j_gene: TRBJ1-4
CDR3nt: TGTGCCAGCAGGGACCTGGCAACTAATGAAAAACTGTTTTTT
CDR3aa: CASRDLATNEKLFF

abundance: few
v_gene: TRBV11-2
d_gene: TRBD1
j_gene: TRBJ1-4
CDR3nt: TGTGCCAGCAGCCCACGAACAGGGGTGGATGAAAAACTGTTTTTT
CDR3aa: CASSPRTGVDEKLFF

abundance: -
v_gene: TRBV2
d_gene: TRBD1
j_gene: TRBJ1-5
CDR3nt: TGTGCCAGCAGTGAGACAGGGGTTCGGGAAAATCAGCCCCAGCATTTT
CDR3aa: CASSETGVRENQPQHF

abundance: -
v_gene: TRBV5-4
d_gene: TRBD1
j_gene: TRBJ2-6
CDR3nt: TGTGCCAGCAGCAAAGGACAGGACCTGTCTGGGGCCAACGTCCTGACTTTC
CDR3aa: CASSKGQDLSGANVLTF

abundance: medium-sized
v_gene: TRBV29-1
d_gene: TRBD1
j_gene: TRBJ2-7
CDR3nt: TGCAGCGTTGCGTTGGGGACGCAGGGGGACGAGCAGTACTTC
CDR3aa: CSVALGTQGDEQYF

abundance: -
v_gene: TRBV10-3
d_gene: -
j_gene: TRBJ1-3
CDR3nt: TGTGCCATCAGCAACTTGGGACAAATAAAGTCTGGAAACACCATATATTTT
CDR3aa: CAISNLGQIKSGNTIYF

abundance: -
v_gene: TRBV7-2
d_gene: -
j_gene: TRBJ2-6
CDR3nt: TGTGCCAGCAGCGTAGCCTTGACAGCTGGGGCCAACGTCCTGACTTTC
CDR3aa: CASSVALTAGANVLTF

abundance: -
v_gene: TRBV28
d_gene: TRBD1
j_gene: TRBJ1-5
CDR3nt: TGTGCCAGCAGTCCCCTACAAGACAGGGGGCGACAGCCCCAGCATTTT
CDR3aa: CASSPLQDRGRQPQHF

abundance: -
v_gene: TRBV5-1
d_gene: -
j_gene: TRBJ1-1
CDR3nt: TGCGCCAGCAGAGGCGCGGGGGCGCGGAACACTGAAGCTTTCTTT
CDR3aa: CASRGAGARNTEAFF

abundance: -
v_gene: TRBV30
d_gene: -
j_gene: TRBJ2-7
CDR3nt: TGTGCCTGGAGTGTCTGGGCCCAGGTACCCTACGAGCAGTACTTC
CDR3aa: CAWSVWAQVPYEQYF

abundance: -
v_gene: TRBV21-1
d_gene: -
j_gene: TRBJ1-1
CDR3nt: TGTGCCAGCAGCGGGGGGGGCATGTGGACGGGCACTGAAGCTTTCTTT
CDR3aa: CASSGGGMWTGTEAFF